The 22 T cell receptor beta chains below come from one sample, sequenced in a study of T cell responses to AZD1222 COVID-19 vaccine. The data were produced by immunoSEQ multiplex PCR, yet TCRdb's version contains in-frame clones alone and is incomplete. This repertoire shows 100,000 to 150,000 clones, 89% found once; its top ten account for 6.3%. This specimen consisted of peripheral blood, obtained on day 0 of AZD1222 vaccination. These receptors were taken from an adult in good health.

The chain has TRBV18 and TRBJ1-4, with 7 bases fitting TRBD1. The V segment lost 3 bases and the J segment 0 bases; nucleotides outside the gene matches: 7. This CDR3 has 17 amino acids. From germline, CDR1 is KGHSH and CDR2 LQKENI. In DNA, the CDR3 is TGTGCCAGCTCACCCCTGGGACAGACTGCAACTAATGAAAAACTGTTTTTT. This sequence encodes CASSPLGQTATNEKLFF.

The chain has TRBV6-2 or TRBV6-3 and TRBJ2-7; 7 bases agree with TRBD1. This CDR3 is built from 16 residues. Germline CDR1 reads MNHEY; CDR2 reads SVGEGT. Trimming took 5 bases from V and 0 from J; bases not matched to a gene: 10. CDR3: CASSVGDRDGSYEQYF. The DNA of the CDR3 is TGTGCCAGCAGTGTTGGCGACAGGGACGGCTCCTACGAGCAGTACTTC.

This chain links TRBV28 with TRBJ1-1; no reliable D call. The CDR3 sequence is 13 residues long. Germline-derived CDR1 and CDR2 are MDHEN and SYDVKM. V was trimmed by 3 bases and J by 5 bases, leaving 10 bases between them. CDR3 loop: CASSFTGGTEAFF. The CDR3 DNA follows: TGTGCCAGCAGTTTTACCGGTGGGACTGAAGCTTTCTTT.

The gene calls are TRBV11-3 and TRBJ2-3; TRBD2 matches at 8 bases. In germline, CDR1 is SGHNT, CDR2 YENEEA. The CDR3 has 16 amino acids. The junction had 14 bases not matched to a gene; V was cut back by 5 bases and J by 7 bases. CDR3 DNA sequence: TGTGCCAGCAGCCCGAGATTCGGGGGGGTGGCGCATACGCAGTATTTT. Translating it yields CASSPRFGGVAHTQYF. Complete variable domain (other parts from reference TRBV11-3 and TRBJ2-3): EAGVVQSPRYKIIEKKQPVAFWCNPISGHNTLYWYLQNLGQGPELLIRYENEEAVDDSQLPKDRFSAERLKGVDSTLKIQPAELGDSAVYLCASSPRFGGVAHTQYFGPGTRLTVL.

The rearrangement links TRBV30 to TRBJ1-2; perhaps TRBD1 as D (5 bases). Germline V lookup: CDR1 GTSNPN, CDR2 SVGIG (reference sequence). The CDR3 is made up of 11 amino acids. Trimming shortened V by 0 bases and J by 6 bases, and 5 bases separated the two germline ends. The CDR3 nucleotides are TGTGCCTGGAGTGTACAGGATGGCTACACCTTC. As protein: CAWSVQDGYTF.

The genes are TRBV6-2 or TRBV6-3 and TRBJ1-5, with D perhaps matching TRBD1 (5 bases). Trimming took off 5 bases at V and 0 bases at J, with 20 bases between the two ends. CDR3 length: 18 amino acids. Germline V gene data show CDR1 as MNHEY and CDR2 as SVGEGT. The CDR3 nucleotides read TGTGCCAGCAGTGCCGTGGGGCTCGACCTTTATAGCAATCAGCCCCAGCATTTT. This codes for CASSAVGLDLYSNQPQHF.

Remarks on this clone: Other DNA sequences in the sample encode the same CDR3. The chain links TRBV5-6 to TRBJ1-5; D uncertain. CDR3 size: 13 residues. Germline V gene data show CDR1 as SGHDT and CDR2 as YYEEEE. V was cut by 0 bases and J by 5 bases, with 6 bases left in between. As DNA, the CDR3 is TGTGCCAGCAGCTTGGGACCAGATCAGCCCCAGCATTTT. Protein product: CASSLGPDQPQHF.

The rearrangement joins TRBV3-1 (or the pseudogene TRBV3-2) to TRBJ1-4, with D possibly matching TRBD1 (5 bases). Trimming stripped 1 base from V and 7 bases from J, with 10 bases between. Germline V gives CDR1 LGHDT, CDR2 YNNKEL (reference sequence). This CDR3 is 14 amino acids long. CDR3 sequence reads: CASSQAGRGEKLFF. CDR3 nucleotides: TGTGCCAGCAGCCAAGCGGGAAGGGGTGAAAAACTGTTTTTT.

This chain links TRBV27 with TRBJ1-6; D not resolved. This CDR3 has 13 residues. The V and J ends lost 3 bases and 14 bases respectively, with 14 bases between them. The germline V gene encodes CDR1 MNHEY and CDR2 SMNVEV (reference sequence). CDR3: CASSLLDHPTLHF. CDR3 DNA: TGTGCCAGCAGTTTGCTTGACCACCCCACCCTCCACTTT.

The genes are TRBV4-1 and TRBJ1-1, with D possibly TRBD1 on 6 matching bases. Looked up from germline, CDR1 is MGHRA and CDR2 is YSYEKL. The CDR3 contains 13 residues. V was trimmed by 6 bases and J by 0 bases, leaving 8 bases between them. CDR3 region: CASRDSLNTEAFF. The DNA of the CDR3 is TGCGCCAGCAGGGACAGCTTGAACACTGAAGCTTTCTTT.

This clone appeared a single time. This sequence joins TRBV5-8 and TRBJ2-3; maybe TRBD2 (6 bases). This CDR3 has 14 residues. V lost 3 bases and J lost 3, with 11 bases in between. Germline assignment: CDR1 SGHTS and CDR2 YDEGEE. CDR3 nucleotide sequence: TGTGCCAGCAGCTCCGCGGGGTTGACAGATACGCAGTATTTT. The encoded protein is CASSSAGLTDTQYF.

A note on this clone: The sample contains more than one DNA sequence encoding this CDR3. The chain combines TRBV30 with TRBJ1-5; the D is unclear. The CDR3 sequence is 15 residues long. CDR1 is GTSNPN, CDR2 SVGIG, per germline (reference sequence). The V and J ends lost 0 bases and 0 bases respectively, with 9 bases between them. The CDR3 DNA reads as TGTGCCTGGAGTGTACGTGGCTATAGCAATCAGCCCCAGCATTTT. Translating it yields CAWSVRGYSNQPQHF.

The V gene is TRBV11-2, the J gene TRBJ2-7; D ambiguous. Germline assignment: CDR1 SGHAT and CDR2 FQNNGV. The CDR3 is 14 amino acids. V was pared by 5 bases and J by 3 bases, with 14 bases between. CDR3 in DNA: TGTGCCAGCAGCACCACCCTAATGGGCTACGAGCAGTACTTC. Amino acids: CASSTTLMGYEQYF.

The rearrangement links TRBV18 to TRBJ2-3, with D tentatively TRBD1 (6 bases). This CDR3 has 14 residues. The V gene lost 6 bases and the J gene lost 4 bases, with 14 bases spanning the gap. Looked up from germline, CDR1 is KGHSH and CDR2 is LQKENI. The CDR3 bases are TGTGCCAGCTCCCAGGGGTCAGCGTCAGATACGCAGTATTTT. This encodes CASSQGSASDTQYF.

The CDR3 is CAWSVQGISNQPQHF. The CDR3 nucleotides are TGTGCCTGGAGTGTACAAGGGATTAGCAATCAGCCCCAGCATTTT. The chain links TRBV30 to TRBJ1-5; no definite D call. Trimming pared 0 bases from V and 0 bases from J, leaving 9 bases between. This CDR3 is 15 amino acids long. The germline CDR1 and CDR2 sequences are GTSNPN and SVGIG (reference sequence). The variable domain in full, with the rest retrieved from reference TRBV30 and TRBJ1-5, is SQTIHQWPATLVQPVGSPLSLECTVEGTSNPNLYWYRQAAGRGLQLLFYSVGIGQISSEVPQNLSASRPQDRQFILSSKKLLLSDSGFYLCAWSVQGISNQPQHFGDGTRLSIL.

The rearrangement uses TRBV4-1 and TRBJ2-1; possible D gene TRBD1, 6 bases. Germline CDR1 is MGHRA and CDR2 is YSYEKL. Trimming took 4 bases from V and 8 from J, leaving 15 bases between them. CDR3 length: 14 residues. The CDR3 DNA reads as TGCGCCAGCAGCCTCAAACAGGGCGCGGATGAGCAGTTCTTC. Protein sequence: CASSLKQGADEQFF.

The V call is TRBV5-6, the J call TRBJ1-2; D uncertain. The V end lost 2 bases, the J end lost 4 bases, and 6 bases lay between the germline ends. This CDR3 is built from 12 residues. The V gene's germline CDR1 is SGHDT and CDR2 YYEEEE. CDR3: CASSFWAYGYTF. CDR3 nucleotide sequence: TGTGCCAGCAGCTTTTGGGCCTATGGCTACACCTTC.

J is TRBJ1-1 and V is TRBV9, with D hard to call. Germline CDR1 SGDLS, CDR2 YYNGEE. V lost 0 bases and J 4 bases, leaving 10 bases between the germline ends. This CDR3 has 14 residues. CDR3 bases: TGTGCCAGCAGCGTAGTGTCGGAGGGCACTGAAGCTTTCTTT. Its protein product is CASSVVSEGTEAFF.

The chain links TRBV7-6 to TRBJ1-3, with D perhaps TRBD1 (5 bases). Per germline, CDR1 SGHVS and CDR2 FNYEAQ. There are 15 residues in the CDR3. V shed 1 base and J shed 7 bases, with 14 bases lying between them. The chain's CDR3 is CASSLETHAGNTIYF. In nucleotides, the CDR3 is TGTGCCAGCAGCTTAGAAACGCACGCAGGGAACACCATATATTTT. Drawing the rest from reference TRBV7-6 and TRBJ1-3, the complete variable domain is GAGVSQSPRYKVTKRGQDVALRCDPISGHVSLYWYRQALGQGPEFLTYFNYEAQQDKSGLPNDRFSAERPEGSISTLTIQRTEQRDSAMYRCASSLETHAGNTIYFGEGSWLTVV.

The V gene is TRBV3-1 (or the pseudogene TRBV3-2), the J gene TRBJ1-6; D unresolved. The CDR3 has 15 residues. V lost 8 bases and J 5 bases, leaving 16 bases between the germline ends. From germline, CDR1 is LGHDT and CDR2 YNNKEL (reference sequence). The CDR3 here is CASGLRIANNSPLHF. In DNA form, the CDR3 reads TGTGCCAGCGGTCTGAGAATAGCTAATAATTCACCCCTCCACTTT.

V and J are TRBV6-6 and TRBJ1-2, with 10 bases fitting TRBD1. J was trimmed by 6 bases and V by 6 bases; bases with no gene match: 10. CDR1 is MNHNY and CDR2 is SVGAGI in the germline V gene (reference sequence). This CDR3 has 15 residues. CDR3: CASRNSGTGVDGYTF. CDR3 nucleotides: TGTGCCAGCAGAAACTCCGGGACAGGGGTCGATGGCTACACCTTC.

The chain employs TRBV1 and TRBJ1-1; no check of the table's D call, TRBD1, against the DNA was made. TRBV1 is labeled a pseudogene. CDR3 length: 14 residues. The CDR3 region has the DNA TGCACCAGCAGTCTACGACACATCCTATGTGAAGCTTTCTTT. Its translation is CTSSLRHILCEAFF.